One and the same sample provided the 14 T cell receptor beta chains below, sequenced in a study of OX40 agonist ivuxolimab in advanced cancers. Generated by immunoSEQ multiplex PCR, the TCRdb table keeps only in-frame clones and is missing some. Here the sample spans about 120,000 clones, 80% to 90% being singletons. Sequenced material: CD4+ or CD8+ T cells sorted from blood, taken in a trial of the OX40 agonist ivuxolimab. Receptors originate from an adult with an advanced solid tumor such as melanoma, head and neck, liver or kidney cancer.

The chain employs TRBV27 and TRBJ2-2, with D possibly matching TRBD1 (6 bases). Deletions cut 4 bases from V and 4 bases from J, with 13 bases between. Germline assignment: CDR1 MNHEY and CDR2 SMNVEV (reference sequence). The CDR3 is 15 amino acids. CDR3 nucleotide sequence: TGTGCCAGCAGTTGGGGGACAAAATTCACCGGGGAGCTGTTTTTT. This encodes CASSWGTKFTGELFF.

The chain couples TRBV2 to TRBJ2-3; 8 positions match TRBD2. The CDR3 contains 16 residues. Germline V gene lookup returns CDR1 SNHLY and CDR2 FYNNEI. Trimming took 1 base from V and 5 from J; bases not matched to a gene: 8. CDR3 protein: CASSEGVGSGVDTQYF. The CDR3 nucleotides are TGTGCCAGCAGTGAAGGGGTTGGTAGCGGGGTAGATACGCAGTATTTT.

This clone was seen once. This rearrangement joins TRBV16 to TRBJ2-2; the match to TRBD1 covers 11 bases. Germline V gene sequence: CDR1 KGHSY, CDR2 FQNENV. Trimming took 7 bases from V and 8 from J; bases not matched to a gene: 9. The CDR3 runs 15 residues. The CDR3 loop reads CASTPGQGARGELFF. In DNA form, the CDR3 reads TGTGCCAGCACCCCAGGACAGGGGGCGCGTGGGGAGCTGTTTTTT.

The CDR3 nucleotides are TGCGCCAGCAGCTCCGGGACAGGGCCATCCTACGAGCAGTACTTC. This sequence encodes CASSSGTGPSYEQYF. This sequence joins TRBV5-1 and TRBJ2-7; 9 nucleotides match TRBD1. In germline, CDR1 is SGHRS, CDR2 YFSETQ. V trimming: 3 bases; J trimming: 1 base; junction bases outside the gene matches: 5. The CDR3 extends over 15 amino acids.

The chain couples TRBV6-1 to TRBJ2-5, with a weak D call TRBD2 (6 bases). V was pared by 4 bases and J by 2 bases, with 20 bases between. CDR3 length: 17 amino acids. Germline V gene data show CDR1 as MNHNS and CDR2 as SASEGT. CDR3 amino acids: CASSGQTGASRQETQYF. The CDR3 DNA reads TGTGCCAGCAGTGGGCAGACGGGAGCGAGTAGACAAGAGACCCAGTACTTC.

J is TRBJ2-7 and V is TRBV14; D tentatively fits TRBD1 or TRBD2 (5 bases each). There are 15 residues in the CDR3. The germline V gene has CDR1 SGHDN and CDR2 FVKESK. Trimming stripped 4 bases from V and 1 base from J, with 14 bases between. CDR3 DNA: TGTGCCAGCAGCCCTTTGGGGACCCAATCCTACGAGCAGTACTTC. This translates into CASSPLGTQSYEQYF. The full variable domain, completed using reference TRBV14 and TRBJ2-7, is EAGVTQFPSHSVIEKGQTVTLRCDPISGHDNLYWYRRVMGKEIKFLLHFVKESKQDESGMPNNRFLAERTGGTYSTLKVQPAELEDSGVYFCASSPLGTQSYEQYFGPGTRLTVT.

The rearrangement uses TRBV6-6 and TRBJ2-7, with a possible D match to TRBD1 (5 bases). The CDR3 runs to 15 residues. Germline loops: CDR1 MNHNY, CDR2 SVGAGI (reference sequence). V was clipped by 7 bases and J by 4 bases, with 20 bases between them. DNA for the CDR3: TGTGCCAGCACGGGTTTATCTGGCAGGGTATACGAGCAGTACTTC. Translation gives CASTGLSGRVYEQYF.

The chain recombines TRBV19 with TRBJ2-7; D possibly corresponds to TRBD2 (5 bases). The V end was cut by 5 bases, the J end by 5 bases, with 22 bases between. The CDR3 sequence is 16 residues long. The germline V gene encodes CDR1 LNHDA and CDR2 SQIVND (reference sequence). The CDR3 reads CASSVRPPGSVDEQYF. The CDR3 DNA is TGTGCCAGTAGTGTCCGGCCACCAGGTAGCGTGGACGAGCAGTACTTC. Full variable domain (missing parts from reference TRBV19 and TRBJ2-7): DGGITQSPKYLFRKEGQNVTLSCEQNLNHDAMYWYRQDPGQGLRLIYYSQIVNDFQKGDIAEGYSVSREKKESFPLTVTSAQKNPTAFYLCASSVRPPGSVDEQYFGPGTRLTVT.

This sequence joins TRBV5-1 and TRBJ2-7; no definite D call. Deletions cut 0 bases from V and 0 bases from J, with 4 bases between. Looked up from germline, CDR1 is SGHRS and CDR2 is YFSETQ. The CDR3 has 13 amino acids. The CDR3 DNA follows: TGCGCCAGCAGCTTGGGAGTCTCCTACGAGCAGTACTTC. Protein: CASSLGVSYEQYF.

This clone was counted once. CDR3: CASSSPSGGDSTDTQYF. Written as DNA, the CDR3 is TGTGCCAGCAGCTCACCTAGCGGGGGGGACTCCACAGATACGCAGTATTTT. This chain connects TRBV12-1 to TRBJ2-3; whether TRBD2, the table's D call, matches the DNA was not checked. TRBV12-1 is listed as a pseudogene. This CDR3 contains 17 residues.

The chain couples TRBV28 to TRBJ1-5; D gene ambiguous. The CDR3 runs to 15 residues. Germline V gives CDR1 MDHEN, CDR2 SYDVKM. Trimming pared 8 bases from V and 6 bases from J, leaving 20 bases between. The CDR3 DNA reads as TGTGCCAGCCTCGTTCCTGACGACGTCAGTCAGCCCCAGCATTTT. Protein: CASLVPDDVSQPQHF.

This clone was counted once. The CDR3 nucleotides are TGTGCCAGCAGTTTAGAGGGATTGGAGACCCAGTACTTC. Translating it yields CASSLEGLETQYF. The chain recombines TRBV28 with TRBJ2-5; D perhaps matches TRBD2 (5 bases). Germline V CDR1 and CDR2: MDHEN, SYDVKM. The V end was cut by 2 bases, the J end by 5 bases, with 9 bases between. This CDR3 has 13 amino acids.

The chain recombines TRBV29-1 with TRBJ1-1; possibly TRBD1 for D (6 bases). The germline V gene has CDR1 SQVTM and CDR2 ANQGSEA. Trimming shortened V by 4 bases and J by 0 bases, and 12 bases separated the two germline ends. This CDR3 has 14 amino acids. The CDR3 loop is CSVGDRLMNTEAFF. The CDR3 coding sequence is TGCAGCGTTGGCGACAGGCTCATGAACACTGAAGCTTTCTTT.

The chain couples TRBV28 to TRBJ2-7, with D possibly being TRBD2 (6 bases). The V end lost 8 bases, the J end lost 0 bases, and 14 bases lay between the germline ends. This CDR3 spans 14 amino acids. The germline V gene encodes CDR1 MDHEN and CDR2 SYDVKM. The CDR3 spells CASSGSLSSYEQYF. Written as DNA, the CDR3 is TGTGCCAGCTCCGGGAGTCTTTCCTCCTACGAGCAGTACTTC.